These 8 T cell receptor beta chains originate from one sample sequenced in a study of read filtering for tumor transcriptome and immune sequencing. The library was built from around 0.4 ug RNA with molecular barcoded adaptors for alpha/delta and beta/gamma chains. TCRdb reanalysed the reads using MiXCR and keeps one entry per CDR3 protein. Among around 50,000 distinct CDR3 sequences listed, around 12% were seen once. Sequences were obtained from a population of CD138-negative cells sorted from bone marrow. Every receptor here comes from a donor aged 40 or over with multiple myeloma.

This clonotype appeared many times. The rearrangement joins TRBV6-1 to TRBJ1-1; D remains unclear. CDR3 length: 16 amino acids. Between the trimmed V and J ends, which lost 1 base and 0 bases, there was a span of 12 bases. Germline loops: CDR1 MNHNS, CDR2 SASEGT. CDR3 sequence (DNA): TGTGCCAGCAGTGAAGGCGGTTACGTAGTGAACACTGAAGCTTTCTTT. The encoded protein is CASSEGGYVVNTEAFF.

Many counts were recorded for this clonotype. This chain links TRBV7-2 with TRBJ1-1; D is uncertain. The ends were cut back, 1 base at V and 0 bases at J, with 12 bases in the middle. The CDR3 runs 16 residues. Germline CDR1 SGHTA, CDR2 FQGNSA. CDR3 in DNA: TGTGCCAGCAGCTTAGATCCTGATGGGATGAACACTGAAGCTTTCTTT. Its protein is CASSLDPDGMNTEAFF.

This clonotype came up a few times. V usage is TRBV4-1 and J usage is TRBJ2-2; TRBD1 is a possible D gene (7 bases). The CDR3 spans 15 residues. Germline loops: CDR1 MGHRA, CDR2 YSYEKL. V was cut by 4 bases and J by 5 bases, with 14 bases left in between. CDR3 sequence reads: CASSRDSGGTGELFF. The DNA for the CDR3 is TGCGCCAGCAGCCGGGACAGTGGGGGGACCGGGGAGCTGTTTTTT.

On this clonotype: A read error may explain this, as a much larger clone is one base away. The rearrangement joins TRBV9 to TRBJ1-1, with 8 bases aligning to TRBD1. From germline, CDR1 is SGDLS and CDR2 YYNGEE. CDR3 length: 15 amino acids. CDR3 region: CASSSRTGLNTEALF. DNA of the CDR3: TGTGCCAGCAGCTCCCGGACAGGGCTGAACACTGAAGCTCTCTTT.

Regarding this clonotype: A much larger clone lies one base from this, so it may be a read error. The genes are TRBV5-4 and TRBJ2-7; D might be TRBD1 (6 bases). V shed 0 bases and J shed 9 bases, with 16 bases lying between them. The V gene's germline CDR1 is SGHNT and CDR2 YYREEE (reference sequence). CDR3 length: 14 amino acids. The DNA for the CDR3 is TGTGCCAGCAGCTTGGGGGGCAGGGGCAACGGGCAGTACTTC. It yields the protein CASSLGGRGNGQYF. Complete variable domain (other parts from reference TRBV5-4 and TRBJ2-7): ETGVTQSPTHLIKTRGQQVTLRCSSQSGHNTVSWYQQALGQGPQFIFQYYREEENGRGNFPPRFSGLQFPNYSSELNVNALELDDSALYLCASSLGGRGNGQYFGPGTRLTVT.

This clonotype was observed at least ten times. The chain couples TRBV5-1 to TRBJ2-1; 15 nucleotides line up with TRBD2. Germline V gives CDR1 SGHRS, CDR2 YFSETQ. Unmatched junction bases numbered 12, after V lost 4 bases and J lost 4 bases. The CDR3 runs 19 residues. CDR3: CASSQGLAGGPGRYNEQFF. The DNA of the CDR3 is TGCGCCAGCAGCCAAGGACTAGCGGGGGGGCCGGGGAGGTACAATGAGCAGTTCTTC.

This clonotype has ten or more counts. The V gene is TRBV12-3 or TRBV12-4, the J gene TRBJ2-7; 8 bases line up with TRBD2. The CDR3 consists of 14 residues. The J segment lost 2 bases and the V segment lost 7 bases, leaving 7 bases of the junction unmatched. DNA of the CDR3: TGTGCCAGCACCCCCGGGAGGGGAACCTACGAGCAGTACTTC. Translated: CASTPGRGTYEQYF.

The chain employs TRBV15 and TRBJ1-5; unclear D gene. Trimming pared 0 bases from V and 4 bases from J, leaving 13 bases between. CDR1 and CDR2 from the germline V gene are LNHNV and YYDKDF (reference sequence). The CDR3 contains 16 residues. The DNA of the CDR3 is TGTGCCACCAGCAGAGATGTGGCAGCCGAGAATCAGCCCCAGCATTTT. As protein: CATSRDVAAENQPQHF.